This T cell receptor beta chain derives from a study of blood T cell repertoires in COVID-19. Study context: Some COVID-19 samples were acute and others convalescent; all came from the United States, Italy and Spain.

The V segment lost 3 bases and the J segment 4 bases; nucleotides outside the gene matches: 8. The V gene's germline CDR1 is SGDLS and CDR2 YYNGEE. This CDR3 contains 16 residues. Authors' processing steps: Nucleated cell number was recorded as an estimate derived from reference gene primer amplification. TCRdb's table, derived via immunoSEQ multiplex PCR, lists solely in-frame clones and lacks some. V, J and clone size were drawn from that table, and D and trimming were deduced from the DNA. The table includes about 92,000 clones, less than 75% detected once. The sequence came from a woman aged 60-70 years in a cohort sampled during active or convalescent COVID-19. The chain is built from TRBV9 and TRBJ2-3, with 10 bases that match TRBD2. Specimen: peripheral blood. CDR3 region: CASSAPLAGDSDTQYF. In nucleotides, the CDR3 is TGTGCCAGCAGCGCACCCCTAGCGGGGGACTCAGATACGCAGTATTTT.